Detailed here is one T cell receptor beta chain. Sample-barcoded 5' priming and a J-beta primer mix drove a second PCR of about 6 to 12 cycles. All samples yielded 3 million or more CDR3-containing paired-end reads. TCRdb processed the 5' RACE reads anew with MiXCR; each CDR3 protein has one entry. Found here are about 760,000 distinct CDR3 sequences, 20% to 25% of them singletons; the top ten hold more than 8.5%. This record comes from a study of blood T cells in healthy people across ages. These same records also appear under a second study, on T cells of mothers and their children.

The sample was blood. The sequence came from a boy aged 10-17 years in good health.

CDR3 sequence reads: CASSESREGSETQYF. The CDR3 nucleotides read TGCGCCAGCAGTGAGTCGCGGGAGGGCTCTGAGACCCAGTACTTC. J is TRBJ2-5 and V is TRBV10-1, with 9 bases aligning to TRBD2. Trimming cost V 0 bases and J 5 bases; bases outside gene matches: 4. The CDR3 extends over 15 amino acids. Germline loops: CDR1 WNHNN, CDR2 SYGVQD (reference sequence).